This T cell receptor (beta chain) was profiled in a study of beta chain features in type 1 diabetes. Study-wide results and limits: TCRB repertoires of naive, central memory and Treg cells appeared more similar among patients than among healthy donors. Shortening that was moderate but significant affected the TCRB CDR3s of Type 1 diabetes patients in all four CD4+ subsets.

TCRB transcripts that were expressed got sequenced, as all of the isolated RNA had been reverse transcribed. Produced via immunoSEQ multiplex PCR; TCRdb's table is partial and in-frame only. The data show some 700,000 clones, about an eighth seen once. This clone was picked up a small number of times. The antigen is undetermined. The CDR3 extends over 13 amino acids. Germline CDR1 MGHRA, CDR2 YSYEKL. Trimming stripped 4 bases from V and 2 bases from J, with 7 bases between. Sample: naive CD4+ T cells from blood. The rearrangement uses TRBV4-1 and TRBJ2-3; D is uncertain. The clonotype originates from a man between 18 and 35 years old with type 1 diabetes. The CDR3 here is CASSRTYTDTQYF. In nucleotides, the CDR3 is TGCGCCAGCAGCCGAACTTACACAGATACGCAGTATTTT.